This TCR beta chain derives from a study of OX40 agonist ivuxolimab in advanced cancers. Across the study: Subjects had a mean age of approximately 60 years, with a range of about 23 to 79; around 84% were male.

The CDR3 contains 15 residues. Generated by immunoSEQ multiplex PCR, the TCRdb table keeps only in-frame clones and is missing some. The profile covers roughly 79,000 clones, with around 93% appearing a single time and 0.5% to 0.6% taken by the ten largest. This receptor was identified in an adult with an advanced solid tumor such as melanoma, head and neck, liver or kidney cancer. This chain joins TRBV21-1 and TRBJ2-7. TRBV21-1 is a listed pseudogene. The sample in question was CD4+ or CD8+ T cells sorted from blood, obtained in a trial of the OX40 agonist ivuxolimab. The CDR3 reads CASSKVYGSVGEQYF. The DNA of the CDR3 is TGTGCCAGCAGCAAAGTTTATGGCTCAGTGGGCGAGCAGTACTTC.